These 17 T cell receptor beta chains were sequenced from one sample in a study of cytomegalovirus exposure and HLA in healthy donors. The PCR was carried out with 60 Vbeta primers and 13 Jbeta primers. Here immunoSEQ multiplex PCR was the method, and the copy in TCRdb shows in-frame clones only, minus some. The repertoire consists of around 180,000 clones, with around 82% occurring once and the leading ten covering around 6%. The sequenced material came from PBMCs. The source of these receptors is a man aged 40-49 years in good health and CMV-seronegative.

This chain links TRBV7-2 with TRBJ1-1; D gene unclear. The V gene's germline CDR1 is SGHTA and CDR2 FQGNSA. The CDR3 has 15 amino acids. V gave up 4 bases and J gave up 2 bases, with 14 bases separating them. The CDR3 region is CASSSRYGANTEAFF. The DNA for the CDR3 is TGTGCCAGCAGCTCCCGTTATGGAGCTAACACTGAAGCTTTCTTT.

The rearrangement links TRBV6-5 to TRBJ1-1; 7 bases map to TRBD1. V gave up 6 bases and J gave up 0 bases; unmatched junction bases: 4. Germline CDR1 is MNHEY and CDR2 is SVGAGI. The CDR3 consists of 14 residues. The CDR3 DNA sequence: TGTGCCAGCAGCTCCAGGGGGATGAACACTGAAGCTTTCTTT. Amino acid sequence: CASSSRGMNTEAFF.

This clone was picked up a small number of times. The CDR3 loop reads CASSVGGVEKLFF. In DNA form, the CDR3 reads TGTGCCAGCAGCGTAGGCGGGGTAGAAAAACTGTTTTTT. This chain connects TRBV9 to TRBJ1-4; D is undetermined. The germline V gene encodes CDR1 SGDLS and CDR2 YYNGEE. The CDR3 totals 13 residues. The V and J ends lost 0 bases and 8 bases respectively, with 8 bases between them.

The chain combines TRBV7-9 with TRBJ2-7, with 13 bases matching TRBD2. Trimming took 5 bases from V and 3 from J; bases not matched to a gene: 7. The germline gives CDR1 SEHNR, CDR2 FQNEAQ (reference sequence). The CDR3 is 16 amino acids. DNA for the CDR3: TGTGCCAGCAGCCCGCCGGGACTAGCGGGGTTCTACGAGCAGTACTTC. Translating it yields CASSPPGLAGFYEQYF.

This chain joins TRBV10-1 and TRBJ1-2; possible D gene TRBD1, 5 bases. Germline-derived CDR1 and CDR2 are WNHNN and SYGVQD (reference sequence). Trimming took 0 bases from V and 5 from J, leaving 10 bases between them. The length of the CDR3 is 14 residues. The CDR3 is CASSESVGGYGYTF. As DNA, the CDR3 is TGCGCCAGCAGTGAGTCCGTGGGGGGGTATGGCTACACCTTC.

The gene calls are TRBV5-6 and TRBJ2-1; 10 nucleotides match TRBD1. The CDR3 is 14 amino acids. V shed 2 bases, J shed 7 bases, and the junction held 3 bases outside the gene matches. Germline V gene data show CDR1 as SGHDT and CDR2 as YYEEEE. The CDR3 DNA reads as TGTGCCAGCAGCTTTCTGGACAGGGGGAATGAGCAGTTCTTC. It translates to CASSFLDRGNEQFF.

This chain uses TRBV5-1 with TRBJ2-5; D remains unclear. The germline V gene encodes CDR1 SGHRS and CDR2 YFSETQ. The CDR3 covers 14 residues. V lost 0 bases, J lost 6 bases, and 12 bases lay in between. CDR3 sequence (DNA): TGCGCCAGCAGCTTGGACGCAGGATTAAAGACCCAGTACTTC. Translating gives CASSLDAGLKTQYF.

This clone has a handful of counts. V gene TRBV7-9 combines with J gene TRBJ2-3, with 12 bases identical to TRBD2. Germline V CDR1 and CDR2: SEHNR, FQNEAQ (reference sequence). V lost 2 bases to trimming and J lost 6 bases; unmatched junction nucleotides: 9. CDR3 length: 17 residues. CDR3 region: CASSLRGPLAGGDTQYF. The CDR3 nucleotides are TGTGCCAGCAGCTTAAGGGGACCACTAGCGGGAGGTGATACGCAGTATTTT.

The gene calls are TRBV7-8 and TRBJ1-3; possibly TRBD1 for D (5 bases). In germline, CDR1 is SGHVS, CDR2 FQNEAQ. Between the trimmed V and J ends, which lost 3 bases and 4 bases, there was a span of 10 bases. The CDR3 extends over 14 amino acids. The CDR3 bases are TGTGCCAGCAGCTTCGGCAGGGCCGGAAACACCATATATTTT. Protein product: CASSFGRAGNTIYF.

The J gene is TRBJ2-7, the V gene TRBV19; TRBD1 matches at 7 bases. CDR1 is LNHDA, CDR2 SQIVND, per germline (reference sequence). CDR3 length equals 13 residues. Germline trimming cut 5 bases from V and 0 bases from J; bases unmatched to any gene: 1. The CDR3 reads CASSRDSSYEQYF. For the CDR3, the DNA is TGTGCCAGTAGTCGGGACAGCTCCTACGAGCAGTACTTC.

This chain links TRBV5-4 with TRBJ1-2; the D gene is possibly TRBD1 (5 bases). CDR1 is SGHNT and CDR2 is YYREEE in the germline V gene (reference sequence). This CDR3 has 14 amino acids. Trimming took 1 base from V and 8 from J, leaving 15 bases between them. Here the CDR3 reads CASSLYLGLGGYTF. The CDR3 nucleotides are TGTGCCAGCAGCTTGTATCTGGGGCTGGGGGGCTACACCTTC.

This chain connects TRBV5-4 to TRBJ2-1; 7 bases fit TRBD2. J lost 0 bases, V lost 7 bases, and 4 bases had no gene match. Germline CDR1 SGHNT, CDR2 YYREEE (reference sequence). The CDR3 consists of 14 residues. Here the CDR3 reads CASSAGSSYNEQFF. CDR3 in DNA: TGTGCCAGCTCAGCGGGGAGCTCCTACAATGAGCAGTTCTTC.

This chain links TRBV19 with TRBJ1-5; 8 nucleotides match TRBD1. Trimming cost V 6 bases and J 5 bases; bases outside gene matches: 6. The CDR3 is made up of 14 amino acids. Germline V CDR1 and CDR2: LNHDA, SQIVND (reference sequence). This chain's CDR3 is CASRGGQGYQPQHF. The CDR3 region has the DNA TGTGCCAGTAGGGGTGGACAGGGCTATCAGCCCCAGCATTTT. Using reference TRBV19 and TRBJ1-5 for the parts outside the CDR3, the full variable domain is DGGITQSPKYLFRKEGQNVTLSCEQNLNHDAMYWYRQDPGQGLRLIYYSQIVNDFQKGDIAEGYSVSREKKESFPLTVTSAQKNPTAFYLCASRGGQGYQPQHFGDGTRLSIL.

This chain connects TRBV7-2 to TRBJ2-2; 13 bases match TRBD2. The CDR3 consists of 17 residues. V lost 1 base and J lost 5; bases outside the gene matches: 4. Germline CDR1 is SGHTA and CDR2 is FQGNSA. CDR3 residues: CASSLVVTSGRTGELFF. In DNA, the CDR3 is TGTGCCAGCAGCTTAGTAGTGACTAGCGGGAGGACCGGGGAGCTGTTTTTT.

The chain joins TRBV19 to TRBJ2-3; 16 positions match TRBD2. Germline V gene data show CDR1 as LNHDA and CDR2 as SQIVND (reference sequence). The J segment lost 10 bases and the V segment lost 6 bases, leaving 10 bases of the junction unmatched. The CDR3 extends over 16 amino acids. CDR3 nucleotides: TGTGCCAGTAGGGCATCGGGGACTAGCGGGGGGGTACCGCAGTATTTT. Translating gives CASRASGTSGGVPQYF.

This chain connects TRBV11-2 to TRBJ2-5; no clear D gene. The CDR3 covers 13 residues. The germline V and J ends were trimmed by 4 bases and 5 bases, with 11 bases remaining between them. The germline gives CDR1 SGHAT, CDR2 FQNNGV. CDR3: CASSSSGEETQYF. Written as DNA, the CDR3 is TGTGCCAGCAGCTCCTCGGGTGAGGAGACCCAGTACTTC.

The chain employs TRBV6-1 and TRBJ1-1; the D gene is possibly TRBD1 (6 bases). Trimming pared 6 bases from V and 2 bases from J, leaving 10 bases between. The germline gives CDR1 MNHNS, CDR2 SASEGT. The CDR3 runs to 13 residues. The CDR3 loop is CASSQQGNTEAFF. The CDR3 nucleotides are TGTGCCAGCAGCCAACAGGGAAACACTGAAGCTTTCTTT.